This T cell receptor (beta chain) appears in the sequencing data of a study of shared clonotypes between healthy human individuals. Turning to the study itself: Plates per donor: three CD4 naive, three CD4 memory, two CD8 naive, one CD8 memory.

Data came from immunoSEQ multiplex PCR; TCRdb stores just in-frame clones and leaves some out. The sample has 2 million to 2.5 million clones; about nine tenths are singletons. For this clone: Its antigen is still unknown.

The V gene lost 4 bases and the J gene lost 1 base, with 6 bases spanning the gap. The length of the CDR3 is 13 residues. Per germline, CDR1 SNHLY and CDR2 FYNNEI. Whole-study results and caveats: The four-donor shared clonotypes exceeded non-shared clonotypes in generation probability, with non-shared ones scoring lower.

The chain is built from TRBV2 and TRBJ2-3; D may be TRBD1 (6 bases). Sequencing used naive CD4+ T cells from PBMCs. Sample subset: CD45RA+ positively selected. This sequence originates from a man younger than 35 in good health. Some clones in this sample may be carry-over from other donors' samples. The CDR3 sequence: CASSGTGTDTQYF. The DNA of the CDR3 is TGTGCCAGCAGTGGGACAGGCACAGATACGCAGTATTTT.